One sample yielded the 19 T cell receptor beta chains listed below, sequenced in a study of T cell responses to AZD1222 COVID-19 vaccine. Using immunoSEQ multiplex PCR, the repertoire was profiled, and TCRdb retains in-frame clones only, with some absent. The sample includes roughly 120,000 clones, approximately 85% seen only once; the top ten take around 13%. The source material was peripheral blood, sampled on day 0 of MenACWY control vaccination. The receptors originated from an adult in good health.

The chain is built from TRBV29-1 and TRBJ1-5, with unresolved D. The CDR3 totals 13 residues. From germline, CDR1 is SQVTM and CDR2 ANQGSEA. The germline V and J ends were trimmed by 4 bases and 3 bases, with 10 bases remaining between them. This chain's CDR3 is CSVAEQNNQPQHF. The CDR3 DNA follows: TGCAGCGTTGCGGAGCAAAACAATCAGCCCCAGCATTTT.

The chain recombines TRBV13 with TRBJ2-4; D not certain. This CDR3 comprises 14 residues. CDR1 and CDR2 from the germline V gene are PRHDT and FYEKMQ (reference sequence). The V and J ends lost 8 bases and 2 bases respectively, with 13 bases between them. Here the CDR3 reads CASASGRPKNIQYF. CDR3 DNA sequence: TGTGCCAGCGCGTCGGGCAGGCCCAAAAACATTCAGTACTTC.

This clone was observed a single time. J is TRBJ2-5 and V is TRBV27, with 12 nucleotides matching TRBD2. CDR3 length equals 15 residues. Germline V gene sequence: CDR1 MNHEY, CDR2 SMNVEV (reference sequence). V lost 5 bases and J lost 4; bases outside the gene matches: 5. The CDR3 loop is CASSMTSGGAETQYF. DNA of the CDR3: TGTGCCAGCAGTATGACTAGCGGGGGCGCAGAGACCCAGTACTTC.

The chain recombines TRBV12-3 or TRBV12-4 with TRBJ1-2; D ambiguous. CDR3 length: 11 residues. Between the trimmed V and J ends, which lost 5 bases and 4 bases, there was a span of 5 bases. CDR3 protein: CASSPTYGYTF. CDR3 DNA sequence: TGTGCCAGCAGTCCTACCTATGGCTACACCTTC.

The chain uses TRBV9 and TRBJ1-1, with unresolved D. CDR1 and CDR2 (germline): SGDLS, YYNGEE. This CDR3 contains 11 residues. Trimming removed 4 bases at V and 5 bases at J, with 6 bases between. The CDR3 nucleotides read TGTGCCAGCAGCCCCACGACTGAAGCTTTCTTT. This gives the protein CASSPTTEAFF.

This chain joins TRBV28 and TRBJ1-2; 10 nucleotides match TRBD1. This CDR3 spans 18 amino acids. V was pared by 3 bases and J by 4 bases, with 14 bases of the junction left unmatched. CDR1 is MDHEN and CDR2 is SYDVKM in the germline V gene. The CDR3 region is CASSFAWDRGRGSYGYTF. The CDR3 DNA reads TGTGCCAGCAGTTTTGCTTGGGACAGGGGAAGGGGGAGCTATGGCTACACCTTC.

The chain joins TRBV24-1 to TRBJ1-1, with D maybe TRBD1 (6 bases). The CDR3 is made up of 14 amino acids. Trimming shortened V by 5 bases and J by 4 bases, and 13 bases separated the two germline ends. Germline CDR1 reads KGHDR; CDR2 reads SFDVKD. This CDR3 reads CATSGWGRTTEAFF. CDR3 sequence (DNA): TGTGCCACCAGTGGCTGGGGGCGAACCACTGAAGCTTTCTTT.

The chain has TRBV7-2 and TRBJ2-2, with D maybe TRBD2 (5 bases). The CDR3 is 13 amino acids. The V and J ends lost 3 bases and 6 bases respectively, with 8 bases between them. Germline CDR1 reads SGHTA; CDR2 reads FQGNSA. The CDR3 coding sequence is TGTGCCAGCAGCTTGAGCGGCCCCGGGGAGCTGTTTTTT. This codes for CASSLSGPGELFF.

The genes are TRBV7-2 and TRBJ2-1; weak D call: TRBD1 (6 bases). This CDR3 spans 11 amino acids. Trimming took 5 bases from V and 15 from J, leaving 14 bases between them. Germline V CDR1 and CDR2: SGHTA, FQGNSA. CDR3 protein: CASSRRTVLFF. The CDR3 DNA reads TGTGCCAGCAGCCGGCGGACAGTACTGTTCTTC.

The chain uses TRBV7-9 and TRBJ1-1, with D possibly matching TRBD1 (5 bases). V gave up 3 bases and J gave up 0 bases, with 11 bases separating them. Germline loops: CDR1 SEHNR, CDR2 FQNEAQ (reference sequence). There are 15 residues in the CDR3. For the CDR3, the DNA is TGTGCCAGCAGCTTGGACAACAACATGAACACTGAAGCTTTCTTT. This translates into CASSLDNNMNTEAFF.

The chain carries TRBV6-6 and TRBJ1-2; 10 bases match TRBD1. V lost 2 bases, J lost 3 bases, and 3 bases stayed unmatched. The CDR3 runs to 15 residues. Germline V gives CDR1 MNHNY, CDR2 SVGAGI (reference sequence). Here the CDR3 DNA reads TGTGCCAGCAGTTACGGGACAGGGGAAGACTATGGCTACACCTTC. Protein sequence: CASSYGTGEDYGYTF.

This chain links TRBV6-5 with TRBJ2-7, with D uncertain. V lost 2 bases and J lost 2, with 10 bases in between. Germline CDR1 is MNHEY and CDR2 is SVGAGI. The length of the CDR3 is 14 residues. CDR3 bases: TGTGCCAGCAGTTACGCTGATGGAGCCTACGAGCAGTACTTC. It translates to CASSYADGAYEQYF.

The chain has TRBV2 and TRBJ2-1; 8 nucleotides align to TRBD2. The CDR3 has 14 residues. The J segment lost 4 bases and the V segment lost 4 bases, leaving 3 bases of the junction unmatched. Germline V CDR1 and CDR2: SNHLY, FYNNEI. The CDR3 is CASSGASGYNEQFF. The CDR3 nucleotides are TGTGCCAGCAGTGGGGCTAGCGGGTACAATGAGCAGTTCTTC. Based on the CDR3 plus reference TRBV2 and TRBJ2-1, the full variable domain is EPEVTQTPSHQVTQMGQEVILRCVPISNHLYFYWYRQILGQKVEFLVSFYNNEISEKSEIFDDQFSVERPDGSNFTLKIRSTKLEDSAMYFCASSGASGYNEQFFGPGTRLTVL.

A note on this clone: Other DNA sequences in the same sample also yield this CDR3. The chain is built from TRBV12-3 or TRBV12-4 and TRBJ1-2; 10 bases align to TRBD1. V lost 6 bases to trimming and J lost 4 bases; unmatched junction nucleotides: 2. CDR3 length: 13 amino acids. CDR3 amino acids: CASRDRGLYGYTF. CDR3 in DNA: TGTGCCAGCAGAGACAGGGGGCTCTATGGCTACACCTTC.

This clone came up once. The chain uses TRBV27 and TRBJ2-7; D is perhaps TRBD1 (6 bases). Deletions cut 6 bases from V and 1 base from J, with 13 bases between. The V gene's germline CDR1 is MNHEY and CDR2 SMNVEV (reference sequence). The CDR3 runs 14 residues. The CDR3 is CASSLQGPSYEQYF. In DNA, the CDR3 is TGTGCCAGCAGCCTACAGGGCCCTTCCTACGAGCAGTACTTC.

V and J are TRBV28 and TRBJ1-2; the D gene is possibly TRBD1 (6 bases). Germline assignment: CDR1 MDHEN and CDR2 SYDVKM. The CDR3 runs 14 residues. Deletions cut 2 bases from V and 6 bases from J, with 13 bases between. In DNA form, the CDR3 reads TGTGCCAGCAGTTTAGGGACAAGGTTTCATGGCTACACCTTC. Its protein is CASSLGTRFHGYTF.

This chain uses TRBV29-1 with TRBJ1-4; TRBD1 might be the D (5 bases). CDR3 length: 13 residues. Germline lookup yields CDR1 SQVTM and CDR2 ANQGSEA. V was trimmed by 4 bases and J by 6 bases, leaving 12 bases between them. Here the CDR3 reads CSVGGGTDEKLFF. The CDR3 DNA sequence: TGCAGCGTTGGGGGGGGGACCGATGAAAAACTGTTTTTT.

V and J are TRBV19 and TRBJ2-7; D is perhaps TRBD1 or TRBD2 (5 bases each). The germline CDR1 and CDR2 sequences are LNHDA and SQIVND (reference sequence). The CDR3 runs to 15 residues. The ends were cut back, 6 bases at V and 3 bases at J, with 18 bases in the middle. The CDR3, as DNA: TGTGCCAGTAGCCAATTACCGGGACGCAACTACGAGCAGTACTTC. Its protein is CASSQLPGRNYEQYF.

The chain couples TRBV3-1 (or the pseudogene TRBV3-2) to TRBJ2-7; either TRBD1 or TRBD2 may supply D (5 bases each). Per the germline V gene, CDR1 is LGHDT and CDR2 is YNNKEL (reference sequence). V lost 4 bases and J lost 0, with 10 bases in between. The CDR3 has 14 residues. The CDR3 nucleotides read TGTGCCAGCAGCCTAGGGACCAGCTCCTACGAGCAGTACTTC. Its protein product is CASSLGTSSYEQYF.